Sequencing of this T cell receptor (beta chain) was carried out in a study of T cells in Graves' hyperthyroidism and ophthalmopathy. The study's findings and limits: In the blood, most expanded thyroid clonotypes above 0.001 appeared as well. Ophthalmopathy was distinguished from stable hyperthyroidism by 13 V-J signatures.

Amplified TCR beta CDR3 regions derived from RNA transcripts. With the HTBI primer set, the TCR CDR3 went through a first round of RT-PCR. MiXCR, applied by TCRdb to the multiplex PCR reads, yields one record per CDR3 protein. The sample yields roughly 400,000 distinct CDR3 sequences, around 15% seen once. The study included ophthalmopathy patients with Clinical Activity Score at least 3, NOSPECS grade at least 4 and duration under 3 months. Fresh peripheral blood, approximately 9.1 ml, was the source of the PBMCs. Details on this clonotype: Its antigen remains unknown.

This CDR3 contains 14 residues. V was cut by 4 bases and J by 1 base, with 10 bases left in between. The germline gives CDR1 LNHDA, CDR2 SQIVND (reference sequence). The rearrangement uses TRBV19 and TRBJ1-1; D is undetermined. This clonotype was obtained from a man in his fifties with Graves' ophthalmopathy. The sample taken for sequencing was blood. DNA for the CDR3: TGTGCCAGTAGTACCACCGCCGGGAACACTGAAGCTTTCTTT. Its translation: CASSTTAGNTEAFF.